The clone carrying this T cell receptor beta chain occurred many times. Its antigen is undetermined. The source of the sample is a study of CD8 T cells in ankylosing spondylitis. TCRdb passed the 5' RACE reads through MiXCR, listing each CDR3 protein once. The sample yields hundreds of thousands of distinct CDR3 sequences, 10% to 15% seen once. Study-wide findings and caveats: There was a TCR beta motif, made of several highly homologous variants, that appeared characteristic of ankylosing spondylitis blood.

This CDR3 has 11 residues. Germline CDR1 is SNHLY and CDR2 is FYNNEI. V was cut by 2 bases and J by 9 bases, with 5 bases left in between. J is TRBJ2-1 and V is TRBV2; D not resolved. The origin of this receptor is a male donor with ankylosing spondylitis. Sequenced material: blood, either unsorted or a sorted T cell fraction (not recorded which). CDR3 nucleotides: TGTGCCAGCAGTGAACAGTCTGAGCAGTTCTTC. Translation gives CASSEQSEQFF. The full variable domain, in which reference TRBV2 and TRBJ2-1 provide the parts outside the CDR3, is EPEVTQTPSHQVTQMGQEVILRCVPISNHLYFYWYRQILGQKVEFLVSFYNNEISEKSEIFDDQFSVERPDGSNFTLKIRSTKLEDSAMYFCASSEQSEQFFGPGTRLTVL.